Below, 3 T cell receptor beta chains from the same sample are listed, as sequenced in a study of tumor-infiltrating lymphocytes in localized non-small cell lung cancer. The assay was immunoSEQ multiplex PCR, and TCRdb's table has in-frame clones only and misses some. The table records 7,000 to 9,500 clones, around 77% of them present only once. The sequencing sample was made of uninvolved lung tissue not adjacent to the tumor. The receptors here all came from a human donor with non-small cell lung cancer.

This clone was picked up one time. The V gene is TRBV11-2, the J gene TRBJ2-1; the D gene is possibly TRBD1 (5 bases). Germline CDR1 is SGHAT and CDR2 is FQNNGV. CDR3 length equals 12 residues. The CDR3 coding sequence is TGTGGGGCAGGGAAGAGAGACAATGAGCAGTTCTTC. It codes for CGAGKRDNEQFF. Full variable domain (rest looked up from reference TRBV11-2 and TRBJ2-1): EAGVAQSPRYKIIEKRQSVAFWCNPISGHATLYWYQQILGQGPKLLIQFQNNGVVDDSQLPKDRFSAERLKGVDSTLKIQPAKLEDSAVYLCGAGKRDNEQFFGPGTRLTVL.

This rearrangement joins TRBV6-1 to TRBJ2-1; D is ambiguous. V was cut by 7 bases and J by 7 bases, with 11 bases left in between. CDR3 length: 12 amino acids. Germline CDR1 and CDR2: MNHNS and SASEGT. The DNA of the CDR3 is TGTGCCAGCAAAATTGGGATGAATGAGCAGTTCTTC. It is translated as CASKIGMNEQFF.

V and J are TRBV5-1 and TRBJ2-5; 8 nucleotides match TRBD2. The germline V gene has CDR1 SGHRS and CDR2 YFSETQ. This CDR3 is 14 amino acids long. The trim removed 4 bases at V and 3 bases at J, leaving 5 bases unmatched. The CDR3: CASSAGTSEETQYF. The CDR3 DNA follows: TGCGCCAGCAGCGCCGGGACTAGTGAAGAGACCCAGTACTTC.